This T cell receptor (beta chain) was sequenced in a study of CD8+ T cells in alopecia areata. TCR sequencing used cDNA made by reverse transcription of extracted RNA. The method was immunoSEQ multiplex PCR; TCRdb's version includes in-frame clones alone and lacks a portion of them. This table holds 60,000 to 70,000 clones, roughly 44% found once. CDR3 size: 17 residues. Germline V gene lookup returns CDR1 LGHNA and CDR2 YNFKEQ. Specimen: CD8+ T cells sorted from blood, collected at week 0. The J gene is TRBJ2-5, the V gene TRBV4-2; 8 positions agree with TRBD2. The J call may be in error: the DNA end matches TRBJ2-7 better. This TCR came from a human donor with alopecia areata. The DNA of the CDR3 is TGTGCCAGCAGCCAAGGCACGGGGGGGCGGGAGTACGGCGAGCAGTACTTC. Encoded protein: CASSQGTGGREYGEQYF.